This paragraph covers one T cell receptor (beta chain) sequence. No cognate antigen has been identified for it. No much larger clone is present one base from it, and per-base qualities are unavailable. The source of the sample is a study of T cell responses to AZD1222 COVID-19 vaccine (dated by TCRdb to about 2021). For the study in its entirety: Because spike-specific TCR depth and breadth did not differ between the two schedules, AZD1222 recipients who got a second dose at roughly 4 weeks were pooled with those who got a second dose at roughly 12 weeks. TCR sequencing covered more than 230 trial participants: about 210 given two doses of AZD1222 and 26 given two doses of MenACWY control vaccine. Trial participants were enrolled by age into subgroups of 18-55, 56-69 and 70-plus years, and around 140, 26 and 57 TCR-sequenced participants, respectively, were included in these subgroups.

The CDR3 regions of human TCRbeta chains were subjected to immunosequencing. In the original analysis: Repertoire TCRs were checked for matches against a reference library of SARS-CoV-2-specific TCRs that had been generated using the MIRA antigen-specificity platform. Breadth was defined as the fraction of unique TCRs that were SARS-CoV-2-associated. Depth was defined as the fraction of total T cells that were SARS-CoV-2-associated. Using the MIRA data, every spike-specific TCR was mapped to the spike region that the TCR reacted to and assigned to either a CD4 or a CD8 class. Log10-transformed breadth and depth values were compared by one-way ANOVA with Sidak's multiple comparisons tests. Entries here come from immuneACCESS through TCRdb and include only in-frame sequences with V and J called. Some clones fail to appear in such tables; in the studies checked, an unresolved V gene covers under half of the shortfall, and the cause of the remainder is unknown. The V and J calls and clone size are taken from that table; D and trimming were inferred from the DNA. Here the sample has over 100,000 clones; about 88% occur a single time. The top ten constitute about 15% of the sample.

Points the paper makes about the study in general: Because no samples from the day 14 peak response were available, repertoires could be characterized only after the peak T cell response. The vaccine-associated CD4 TCRs covered the entire spike protein, and the dominant responses fell in regions 160-218 and 743-854. In the small 56-69-year group, the increase in depth fell short of significance, most likely because of low power. A significant rise in spike-specific TCR breadth and depth was observed after two AZD1222 doses relative to day 0 and relative to MenACWY recipients. Participants were mostly white British, with more females than males. The authors suggested clonal diversity may have been underestimated. Conclusions about previously exposed vaccinees were limited because only six AZD1222 recipients were SARS-CoV-2 seropositive at baseline. Epitopes outside the regions mutated in the B.1.351 and B.1.1.7 variants were reportedly recognized by nearly half of the unique spike-specific TCRs.

The sample's time point, from its label and the paper: baseline before first vaccination. Vaccinee samples came from UK trials COV001 and COV002, including a single-blind randomized controlled phase 2/3 trial of AZD1222 (ChAdOx1 nCoV-19) in healthy adults. For TCRbeta chain sequencing, PBMC samples were collected from trial participants at day 0 and at day 28 after the second dose. The CDR3 runs 13 amino acids, cysteine and phenylalanine included. The CDR3 DNA has 39 bases and is translated from base 1. Trimming removed 0 bases from V and 2 bases from J, leaving 4 bases between the germline ends. From a lookup of the germline V gene, CDR1 and CDR2 are ENHRY and SYGVKD.

The receptor comes from an adult in good health. Recombination linked TRBV10-3 to TRBJ2-5, with an unclear D gene assignment. This specimen was peripheral blood, taken on day 0 of AZD1222 vaccination. The DNA reads TGTGCCATCAGTGAGTCAGTACAAGAGACCCAGTACTTC. Its coded protein is CAISESVQETQYF.